The present T cell receptor beta chain was sequenced within a study of T cells after yellow fever vaccination. The table lists this clonotype with many counts. Antigen: not known. Study-wide results and limits: Secondary responses were weaker yet peaked faster, day 5 versus 15.

Germline CDR1 is SGHTS and CDR2 is YDEGEE. V lost 1 base and J lost 1, with 5 bases in between. The CDR3 spans 13 residues. TCRdb re-called the 5' RACE reads with MiXCR, one entry per CDR3 protein. The table includes a few hundred thousand distinct CDR3 sequences, around 5.3% detected once. This sequence originates from a young man who received the YFV17D yellow fever vaccine. The source was CD4+ T cells sorted from PBMCs, collected on the day of the yellow fever booster vaccination. The chain recombines TRBV5-8 with TRBJ1-2; no reliable D call. This CDR3 reads CASSLLVNYGYTF. DNA for the CDR3: TGTGCCAGCAGCTTGTTAGTTAACTATGGCTACACCTTC.